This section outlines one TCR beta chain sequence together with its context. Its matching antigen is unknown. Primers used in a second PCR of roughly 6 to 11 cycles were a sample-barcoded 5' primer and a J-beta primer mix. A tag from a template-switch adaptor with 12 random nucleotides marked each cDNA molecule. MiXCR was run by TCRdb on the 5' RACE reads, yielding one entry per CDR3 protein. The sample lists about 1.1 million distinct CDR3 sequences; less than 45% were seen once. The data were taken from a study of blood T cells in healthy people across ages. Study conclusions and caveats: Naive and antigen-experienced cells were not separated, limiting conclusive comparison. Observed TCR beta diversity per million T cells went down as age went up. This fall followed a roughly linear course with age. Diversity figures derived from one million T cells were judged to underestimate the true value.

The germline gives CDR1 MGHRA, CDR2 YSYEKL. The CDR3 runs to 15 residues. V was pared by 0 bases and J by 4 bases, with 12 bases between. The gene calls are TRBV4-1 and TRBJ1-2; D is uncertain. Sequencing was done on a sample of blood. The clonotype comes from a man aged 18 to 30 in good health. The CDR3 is CASSQEIRLPYGYTF. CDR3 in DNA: TGCGCCAGCAGCCAAGAAATTCGGTTGCCCTATGGCTACACCTTC.